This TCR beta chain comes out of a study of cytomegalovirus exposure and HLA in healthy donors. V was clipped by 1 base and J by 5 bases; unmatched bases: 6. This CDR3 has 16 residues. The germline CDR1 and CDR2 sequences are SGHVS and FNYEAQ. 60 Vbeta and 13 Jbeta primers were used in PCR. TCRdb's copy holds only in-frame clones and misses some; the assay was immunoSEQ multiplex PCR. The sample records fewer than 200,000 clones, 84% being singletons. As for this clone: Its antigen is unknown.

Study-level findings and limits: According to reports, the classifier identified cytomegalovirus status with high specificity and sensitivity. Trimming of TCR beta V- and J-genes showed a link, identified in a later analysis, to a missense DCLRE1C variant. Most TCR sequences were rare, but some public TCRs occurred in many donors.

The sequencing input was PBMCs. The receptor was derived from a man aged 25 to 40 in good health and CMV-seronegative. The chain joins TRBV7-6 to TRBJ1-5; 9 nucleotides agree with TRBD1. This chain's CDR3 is CASSLGTGVGDQPQHF. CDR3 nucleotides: TGTGCCAGCAGCTTAGGGACAGGGGTTGGGGATCAGCCCCAGCATTTT. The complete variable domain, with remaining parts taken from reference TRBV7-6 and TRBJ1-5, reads GAGVSQSPRYKVTKRGQDVALRCDPISGHVSLYWYRQALGQGPEFLTYFNYEAQQDKSGLPNDRFSAERPEGSISTLTIQRTEQRDSAMYRCASSLGTGVGDQPQHFGDGTRLSIL.